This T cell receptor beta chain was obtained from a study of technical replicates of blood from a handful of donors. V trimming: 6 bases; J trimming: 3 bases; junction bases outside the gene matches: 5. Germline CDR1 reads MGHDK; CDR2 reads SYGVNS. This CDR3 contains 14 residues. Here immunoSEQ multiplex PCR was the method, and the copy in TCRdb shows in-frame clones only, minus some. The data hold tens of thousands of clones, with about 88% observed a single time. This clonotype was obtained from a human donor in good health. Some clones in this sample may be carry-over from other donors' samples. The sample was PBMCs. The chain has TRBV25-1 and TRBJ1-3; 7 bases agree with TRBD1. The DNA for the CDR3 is TGTGCCAGCAGCCAAACAGGGGATGGAAACACCATATATTTT. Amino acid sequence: CASSQTGDGNTIYF.